Listed below are T cell receptor beta chains from one sample, sequenced in a study of T cell responses to AZD1222 COVID-19 vaccine. Using immunoSEQ multiplex PCR, the repertoire was profiled, and TCRdb retains in-frame clones only, with some absent. The table shows approximately 150,000 clones, with about 92% occurring only once. Specimen: peripheral blood, collected on day 0 of AZD1222 vaccination. The receptors were gathered from an adult in good health. Each CDR3 is given with its conserved first and last residue. A D gene is named only where the DNA matches it firmly. Clone size, where shown, is once, few, many, or a class for clones that have expanded.

>-|-|TRBV6-5|TRBJ1-3
TGTGCCAGCAGTTACTCGAGGGGTGTCGGAAACACCATATATTTT
CASSYSRGVGNTIYF
>-|-|TRBV3-1/TRBV3-2|TRBJ2-3
TGTGCCAGCAGCCACAGGGATACGCAGTATTTT
CASSHRDTQYF
>-|-|TRBV3-1/TRBV3-2|TRBJ1-1
TGTGCCAGCAGCCAAGTACCCATAACTGAAGCTTTCTTT
CASSQVPITEAFF
>few|TRBD1|TRBV19|TRBJ2-1
TGTGCCAGTAGTTTCGGTCCGGGACAGGGCATAAATGAGCAGTTCTTC
CASSFGPGQGINEQFF
>-|-|TRBV5-8|TRBJ1-4
TGTGCCAGCAGCTTGAATCCCCCGACTGGGCCTAATGAAAAACTGTTTTTT
CASSLNPPTGPNEKLFF
>-|-|TRBV29-1|TRBJ2-1
TGCAGCGTTTTGACAGCCTCCTACAATGAGCAGTTCTTC
CSVLTASYNEQFF
>-|-|TRBV2|TRBJ1-4
TGTGCCAGCAGTGTACAGGGCAGGGAGACTAATGAAAAACTGTTTTTT
CASSVQGRETNEKLFF
>-|-|TRBV7-2|TRBJ2-6
TGTGCCAGCAGCCCACAGCCTTCTGGGGCCAACGTCCTGACTTTC
CASSPQPSGANVLTF
>-|TRBD1|TRBV6-5|TRBJ1-5
TGTGCCAGCAGCCGCACAGGGGTGAGCAATCAGCCCCAGCATTTT
CASSRTGVSNQPQHF
>-|-|TRBV18|TRBJ1-3
TGTGCCAGCTCACCGGACGGGACTGGAAACACCATATATTTT
CASSPDGTGNTIYF
>-|TRBD1|TRBV20-1|TRBJ1-2
TGCAGTGCTAGTCGGGGACAGCATAACTATGGCTACACCTTC
CSASRGQHNYGYTF
>-|-|TRBV4-1|TRBJ1-6
TGCGCCAGCAGCCTCATGCAGGAGATCTATAATTCACCCCTCCACTTT
CASSLMQEIYNSPLHF
>-|-|TRBV21-1|TRBJ1-6
TGTGCCAGCAGCAAAGATCCCGGGCAGGAGTCCTATAATTCACCCCTCCACTTT
CASSKDPGQESYNSPLHF
>-|-|TRBV5-1|TRBJ1-1
TGCGCCAGCAGCTTGGCCGGGGCTGACACTGAAGCTTTCTTT
CASSLAGADTEAFF
>-|TRBD1|TRBV4-2|TRBJ1-5
TGTGCCAGCAGCCCGGACAGGGAGAGCAATCAGCCCCAGCATTTT
CASSPDRESNQPQHF
>many|TRBD2|TRBV11-3|TRBJ2-7
TGTGCCAGCAGCCCCCACTCGCCTCTCGCGGGGGGGACCTACGAGCAGTACTTC
CASSPHSPLAGGTYEQYF
>once|-|TRBV11-3|TRBJ1-5
TGTGCCAGCAGCCACAACCCAGGGAATCAGCCCCAGCATTTT
CASSHNPGNQPQHF
>-|-|TRBV7-2|TRBJ1-3
TGTGCCAGCAGCTCCATTGGCGGAAACACCATATATTTT
CASSSIGGNTIYF
>-|TRBD2|TRBV6-5|TRBJ2-1
TGTGCCAGCAGTCTAGCGGGGGGATACAATGAGCAGTTCTTC
CASSLAGGYNEQFF
>-|TRBD1|TRBV11-3|TRBJ2-7
TGTGCCAGCAGCCTTTCCGGGACAGGGCCCTACGAGCAGTACTTC
CASSLSGTGPYEQYF
>once|-|TRBV29-1|TRBJ1-1
TGCAGCGCCAGCCCCACTGAAGCGAACACTGAAGCTTTCTTT
CSASPTEANTEAFF
>-|-|TRBV7-8|TRBJ1-4
TGTGCCAGCAGCTTTAGGCCAACTAATGAAAAACTGTTTTTT
CASSFRPTNEKLFF
>-|TRBD1|TRBV18|TRBJ1-1
TGTGCCAGCTCACCAAGATCTGTGGCAGGGACAGGGATTTCTACTGAAGCTTTCTTT
CASSPRSVAGTGISTEAFF
>-|-|TRBV30|TRBJ1-1
TGTGCCGTAAATGGGGTGGAAGCCACTGAAGCTTTCTTT
CAVNGVEATEAFF
>-|-|TRBV10-3|TRBJ1-5
TGTGCCATCAGTGAGTCGAAGCGGGGAGTCGATCAGCCCCAGCATTTT
CAISESKRGVDQPQHF
>-|-|TRBV7-7|TRBJ2-5
TGTGCCAGCAGCTCCGGAGGGACGGTCCAAGAGACCCAGTACTTC
CASSSGGTVQETQYF
>-|-|TRBV18|TRBJ2-7
TGTGCCAGCTCACCGGATTCCTCACCCTCCTACGAGCAGTACTTC
CASSPDSSPSYEQYF
>-|-|TRBV6-2/TRBV6-3|TRBJ1-2
TGTGCCAGCAGCCCTGGGACGGTAACTATGGGCTACACCTTC
CASSPGTVTMGYTF
>-|-|TRBV19|TRBJ2-7
TGTGCCAGTAGTTCGTCCCGGGACCCTACCTACGAGCAGTACTTC
CASSSSRDPTYEQYF
>-|TRBD2|TRBV7-9|TRBJ2-2
TGTGCCAGCAGCTTAGCGCGGGGGACTAGCGGGAACACCGGGGAGCTGTTTTTT
CASSLARGTSGNTGELFF
>-|-|TRBV5-1|TRBJ1-3
TGCGCCAGCAGCTTGGCGGCGGGTCGGTCTGGAAACACCATATATTTT
CASSLAAGRSGNTIYF
>-|-|TRBV27|TRBJ1-1
TGTGCCAGCAGTTTAGCGCAGAACACTGAAGCTTTCTTT
CASSLAQNTEAFF
>-|-|TRBV5-1|TRBJ2-1
TGCGCCAGCAGCTTGGGGCAGGGGTCGTCGCAGTTCTTC
CASSLGQGSSQFF
>-|TRBD1|TRBV4-2|TRBJ1-5
TGTGCCAGCAGCCTCGGACAGGGGGAAAATCAGCCCCAGCATTTT
CASSLGQGENQPQHF
>-|-|TRBV3-1/TRBV3-2|TRBJ1-1
TGTGCCAGCAGCACCATTGGCCCTCTTGAAGCTTTCTTT
CASSTIGPLEAFF
>-|TRBD1|TRBV11-3|TRBJ2-3
TGTGCCAGCAGCCCTGGGGACAGAAACACAGATACGCAGTATTTT
CASSPGDRNTDTQYF
>-|TRBD1|TRBV2|TRBJ1-2
TGTGCCAGCAGCGGACTAAACAGGGGGTCGGGCTACACCTTC
CASSGLNRGSGYTF
>-|TRBD1|TRBV7-3|TRBJ2-7
TGTGCCAGCAGCGTTTTCGGGACAGGTCGGGGCTTC
CASSVFGTGRGF
>few|TRBD1|TRBV11-2|TRBJ1-2
TGTGCCAGCAGCCACCAAGGACAGGGGCTTAGGGGCTACACCTTC
CASSHQGQGLRGYTF
>-|TRBD1|TRBV2|TRBJ1-4
TGTGCCAGCAGTGAGACGGGACAGGGTTCGGTAAAACTGTTTTTT
CASSETGQGSVKLFF